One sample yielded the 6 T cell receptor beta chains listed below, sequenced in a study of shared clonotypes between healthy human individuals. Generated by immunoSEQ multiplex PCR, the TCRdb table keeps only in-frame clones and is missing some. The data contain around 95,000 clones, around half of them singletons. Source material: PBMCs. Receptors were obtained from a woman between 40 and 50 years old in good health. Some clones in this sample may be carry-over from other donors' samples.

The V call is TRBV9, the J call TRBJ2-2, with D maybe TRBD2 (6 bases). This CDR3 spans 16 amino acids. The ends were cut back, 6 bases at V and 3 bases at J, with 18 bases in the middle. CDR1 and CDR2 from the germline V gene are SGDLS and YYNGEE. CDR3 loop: CASTIAGGSDTGELFF. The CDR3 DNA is TGTGCCAGCACCATAGCCGGGGGTTCGGACACCGGGGAGCTGTTTTTT.

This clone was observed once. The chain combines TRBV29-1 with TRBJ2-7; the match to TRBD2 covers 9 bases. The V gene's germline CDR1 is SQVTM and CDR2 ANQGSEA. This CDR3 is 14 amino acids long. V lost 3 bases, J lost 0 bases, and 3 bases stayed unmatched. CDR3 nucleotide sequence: TGCAGCGTTGATCGAGCGGGAGGCTCCTACGAGCAGTACTTC. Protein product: CSVDRAGGSYEQYF.

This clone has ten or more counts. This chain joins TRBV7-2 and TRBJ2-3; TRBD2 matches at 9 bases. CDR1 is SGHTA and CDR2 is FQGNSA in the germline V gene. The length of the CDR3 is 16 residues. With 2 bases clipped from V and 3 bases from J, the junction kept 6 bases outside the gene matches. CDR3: CASSLRGGGGTDTQYF. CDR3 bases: TGTGCCAGCAGCTTACGCGGCGGGGGGGGGACAGATACGCAGTATTTT.

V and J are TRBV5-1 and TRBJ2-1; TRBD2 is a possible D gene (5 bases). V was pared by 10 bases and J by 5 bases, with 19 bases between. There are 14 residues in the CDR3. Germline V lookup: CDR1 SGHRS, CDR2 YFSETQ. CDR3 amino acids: CAGRGSIGDNEQFF. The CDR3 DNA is TGCGCCGGACGAGGGAGTATCGGTGACAATGAGCAGTTCTTC.

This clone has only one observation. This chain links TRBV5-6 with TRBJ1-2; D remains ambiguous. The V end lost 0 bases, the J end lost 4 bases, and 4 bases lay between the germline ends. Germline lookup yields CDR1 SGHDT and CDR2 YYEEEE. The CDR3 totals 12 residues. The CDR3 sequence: CASSLASYGYTF. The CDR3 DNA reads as TGTGCCAGCAGCTTGGCCAGCTATGGCTACACCTTC.

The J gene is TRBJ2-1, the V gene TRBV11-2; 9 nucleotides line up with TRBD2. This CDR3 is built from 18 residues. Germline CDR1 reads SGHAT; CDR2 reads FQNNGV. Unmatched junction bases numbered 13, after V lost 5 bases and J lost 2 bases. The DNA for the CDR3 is TGTGCCAGCAGCAGGGAGGAGATTAGCGGGGGAGCCTACAATGAGCAGTTCTTC. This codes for CASSREEISGGAYNEQFF. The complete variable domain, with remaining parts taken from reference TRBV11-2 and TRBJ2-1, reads EAGVAQSPRYKIIEKRQSVAFWCNPISGHATLYWYQQILGQGPKLLIQFQNNGVVDDSQLPKDRFSAERLKGVDSTLKIQPAKLEDSAVYLCASSREEISGGAYNEQFFGPGTRLTVL.